A single TCR beta chain is shown here with its context. Its specificity is not known. The V gene lost 5 bases and the J gene lost 0 bases, with 16 bases spanning the gap. Per germline, CDR1 MDHEN and CDR2 SYDVKM. This CDR3 is built from 16 residues. Primers included in the PCR were 60 Vbeta and 13 Jbeta primers. Sequencing used immunoSEQ multiplex PCR; TCRdb keeps in-frame clones, though not all of them. The sample features tens of thousands of clones, with roughly 14% in its top ten. This sample is part of a study of cytomegalovirus exposure and HLA in healthy donors. Study-level points and caveats: Based on reports, TCR beta sequences accurately predicted HLA-A and HLA-B alleles for most subjects.

Each of the donors was a healthy bone marrow donor. This rearrangement joins TRBV28 to TRBJ1-2; D may be TRBD1 (6 bases). Sample: PBMCs. The clonotype was recovered from a man aged 50-59 years in good health and CMV-seropositive. CDR3 DNA sequence: TGTGCCAGCAGTCTACCCAACACAGGGACTAACTATGGCTACACCTTC. Its translation is CASSLPNTGTNYGYTF.